This T cell receptor beta chain originates from a study of cytomegalovirus exposure and HLA in healthy donors. Study-wide results and limits: Under in vitro conditions, a few CMV-associated chains were confirmed as specific for CMV antigens. Roughly uniform sequencing depth across donors was assumed, possibly incorrectly. Excluded were some V segments that proved indistinguishable, including TRBV6-2 and TRBV6-3. Cytomegalovirus-associated status was assigned to 164 TCR beta chains.

This clone was picked up a small number of times. Antigen specificity is unknown. Vbeta (60) and Jbeta (13) primers were used in the PCR. The method was immunoSEQ multiplex PCR; TCRdb's version includes in-frame clones alone and lacks a portion of them. The sample includes some 140,000 clones, roughly 70% seen only once; the top ten take roughly 3.1%. Deletions cut 0 bases from V and 6 bases from J, with 12 bases between. Germline loops: CDR1 SGHTA, CDR2 FQGNSA. This CDR3 is 16 amino acids long. The material sequenced was PBMCs. This chain connects TRBV7-2 to TRBJ1-6; D is ambiguous. The sequence came from a man aged 30-40 years in good health and CMV-seronegative. CDR3 coding DNA: TGTGCCAGCAGCTTAGCTCAAGTGATCAGTAATTCACCCCTCCACTTT. It yields the protein CASSLAQVISNSPLHF.